The entry that follows covers one TCR beta chain sequence. Its cognate antigen is unknown. The junction shows a germline mismatch at one end, possibly a read error. The data are from a study of cytomegalovirus exposure and HLA in healthy donors. TCRdb's copy holds only in-frame clones and misses some; the assay was immunoSEQ multiplex PCR. The data show 110,000 or so clones, approximately 81% seen once. The CDR3 has 15 residues. CDR1 is MRHNA and CDR2 is SNTAGT in the germline V gene. Whole-study results and caveats: With high specificity and sensitivity, the classifier reportedly diagnosed cytomegalovirus status.

V is TRBV6-4 and J is TRBJ2-2; tentative D call: TRBD1 (6 bases). The sequenced sample consisted of PBMCs. The source of this sequence is a woman in her twenties or thirties in good health and CMV-seronegative. The CDR3 DNA follows: TGTGCCAGCAGTGCCTCCACAGGGAACCCCGGGGAGCTGTTTTTT. It yields the protein CASSASTGNPGELFF.